The source of this T cell receptor (beta chain) is a study of T cells in Graves' hyperthyroidism and ophthalmopathy. Study-level information: Initial diagnosis, before any treatment, was when peripheral blood was collected. Regarding the study as a whole: Blood samples included most of the expanded thyroid clonotypes exceeding 0.001.

Concerning this clonotype itself: Its antigen is undetermined.

Hyperthyroidism patients were newly diagnosed, had disease duration under 2 months, and were aged 18 to 65 years. In germline, CDR1 is MNHEY, CDR2 SVGEGT. The CDR3 spans 13 residues. V shed 0 bases and J shed 4 bases, with 3 bases lying between them. RNA transcripts served as the template for amplifying TCR beta CDR3 regions. Using the HTBI primer set, a first-round RT-PCR was run on the TCR CDR3. TCRdb used MiXCR to reprocess the multiplex PCR reads, holding one entry per CDR3 protein. The data show nearly 750,000 distinct CDR3 sequences, roughly 32% seen once. Sequencing was carried out using blood. The chain uses TRBV6-2 or TRBV6-3 and TRBJ2-2; unclear D gene. The TCR comes from a woman between 35 and 50 years old with Graves' hyperthyroidism. CDR3 residues: CASSYSTTGELFF. The CDR3 DNA reads TGTGCCAGCAGTTACTCGACCACCGGGGAGCTGTTTTTT.